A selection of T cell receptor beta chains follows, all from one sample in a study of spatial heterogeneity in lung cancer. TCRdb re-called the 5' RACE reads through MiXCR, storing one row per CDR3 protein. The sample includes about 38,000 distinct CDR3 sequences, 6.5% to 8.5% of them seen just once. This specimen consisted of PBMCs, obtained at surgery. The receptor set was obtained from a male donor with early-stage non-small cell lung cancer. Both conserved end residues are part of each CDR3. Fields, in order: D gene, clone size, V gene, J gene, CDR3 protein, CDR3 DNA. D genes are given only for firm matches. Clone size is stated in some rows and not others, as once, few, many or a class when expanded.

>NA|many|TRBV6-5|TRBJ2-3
CASSYSGGPTDTQYF
TGTGCCAGCAGTTATTCCGGGGGGCCCACAGATACGCAGTATTTT
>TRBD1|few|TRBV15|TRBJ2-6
CATSRDPPGQTSGANVLTF
TGTGCCACCAGCAGAGATCCCCCGGGACAGACCTCTGGGGCCAACGTCCTGACTTTC
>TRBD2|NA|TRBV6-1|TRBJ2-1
CASMRGTSGYNEQFF
TGTGCCAGCATGAGGGGGACTAGCGGATACAATGAGCAGTTCTTC
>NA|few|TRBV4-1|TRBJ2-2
CASSHPLKGTGELFF
TGCGCCAGCAGCCACCCCCTCAAAGGGACCGGGGAGCTGTTTTTT
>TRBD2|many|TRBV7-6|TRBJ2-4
CASSLREGLVGAKNIQYF
TGTGCCAGCAGCTTAAGGGAAGGACTAGTGGGGGCCAAAAACATTCAGTACTTC
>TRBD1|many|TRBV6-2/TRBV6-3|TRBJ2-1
CASRQKPGQGVHNEQFF
TGTGCCAGCAGACAAAAGCCGGGACAGGGGGTACACAATGAGCAGTTCTTC
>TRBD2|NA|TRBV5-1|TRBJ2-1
CASSPTSGTSYNEQFF
TGCGCCAGCAGCCCCACTAGCGGGACCTCCTACAATGAGCAGTTCTTC
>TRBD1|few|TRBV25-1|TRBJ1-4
CASSDGQATNEKLFF
TGTGCCAGCAGTGACGGACAGGCAACTAATGAAAAACTGTTTTTT
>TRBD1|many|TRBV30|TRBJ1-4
CAWSTDRAEKLFF
TGTGCCTGGAGTACTGACAGGGCTGAAAAACTGTTTTTT
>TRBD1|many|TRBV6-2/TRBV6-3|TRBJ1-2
CASSSVRDRDYGYTF
TGTGCCAGCAGTTCCGTGCGGGACAGGGACTATGGCTACACCTTC
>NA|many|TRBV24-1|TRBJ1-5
CATSALQGEPQHF
TGTGCCACCAGTGCTCTCCAAGGGGAGCCCCAGCATTTT
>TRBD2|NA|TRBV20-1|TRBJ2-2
CSAQTSGKGSGELFF
TGCAGTGCTCAGACTAGCGGGAAGGGCTCCGGGGAGCTGTTTTTT
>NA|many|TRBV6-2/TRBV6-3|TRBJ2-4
CASMRGGAKNIQYF
TGTGCCAGCATGAGGGGGGGAGCCAAAAACATTCAGTACTTC
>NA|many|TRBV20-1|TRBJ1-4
CSARTSTNEKLFF
TGCAGTGCCCGGACCTCAACTAATGAAAAACTGTTTTTT
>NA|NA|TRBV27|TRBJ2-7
CASSLSQGSYEQYF
TGTGCCAGCAGTTTATCGCAGGGTTCCTACGAGCAGTACTTC
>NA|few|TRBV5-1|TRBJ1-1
CASRDSDDTEAFF
TGCGCCAGCAGAGATTCTGATGATACTGAAGCTTTCTTT
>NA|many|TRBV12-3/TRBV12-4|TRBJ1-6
CASSLAAGAYSPLHF
TGTGCCAGCAGTTTAGCTGCAGGAGCCTATTCACCCCTCCACTTT